This T cell receptor beta chain emerged from a study of PD-L1 blockade in urothelial cancer. In the study overall: Between 0 and 3 chemotherapy regimens preceded treatment for each patient. A median of approximately 150,000 T cells was found in the blood samples. General study findings and limits: Tumor-associated TCR clones expanded more in blood at 3 weeks in patients with durable benefit.

Time point indicated: peripheral blood 6 weeks after treatment start. Notes on this clone: Its antigen is unidentified.

Profiled with immunoSEQ multiplex PCR; TCRdb holds only in-frame clones, not every one. Among 100,000 to 150,000 clones listed, about 82% were seen once. Trimming removed 1 base at V and 3 bases at J, with 12 bases between. Germline V gives CDR1 KGHSH, CDR2 LQKENI. This CDR3 has 16 residues. The V gene is TRBV18, the J gene TRBJ1-4; no clear D. The specimen comprised PBMCs, sampled around atezolizumab (anti-PD-L1) treatment. The clonotype originates from a man in his fifties with urothelial cancer. The CDR3 DNA reads TGTGCCAGCTCACCACAGAACAGCTACTCTAATGAAAAACTGTTTTTT. This gives the protein CASSPQNSYSNEKLFF.